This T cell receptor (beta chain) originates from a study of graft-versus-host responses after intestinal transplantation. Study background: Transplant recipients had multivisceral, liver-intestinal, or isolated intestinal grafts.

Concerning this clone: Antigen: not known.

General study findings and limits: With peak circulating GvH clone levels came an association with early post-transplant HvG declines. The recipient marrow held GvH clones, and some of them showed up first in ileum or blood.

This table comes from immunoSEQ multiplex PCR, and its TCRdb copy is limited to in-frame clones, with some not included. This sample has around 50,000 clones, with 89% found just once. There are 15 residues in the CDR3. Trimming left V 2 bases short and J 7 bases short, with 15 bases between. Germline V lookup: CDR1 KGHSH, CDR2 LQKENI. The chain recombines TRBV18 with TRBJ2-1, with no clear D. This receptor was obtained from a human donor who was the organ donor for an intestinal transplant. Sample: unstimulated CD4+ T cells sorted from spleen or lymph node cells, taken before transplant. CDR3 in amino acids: CASSPWMRSGNEQFF. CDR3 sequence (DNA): TGTGCCAGCTCACCATGGATGAGGTCCGGGAATGAGCAGTTCTTC.